This TCR beta chain was profiled in a study of T cells in Graves' hyperthyroidism and ophthalmopathy. Findings and limits, study-wide: Progression to ophthalmopathy was predicted a median of approximately seven months early.

The authors obtained PBMCs from roughly 9.7 ml of fresh peripheral blood. With regard to this clonotype: Its matching antigen is unknown.

Amplification of TCR beta CDR3 regions used RNA as the template. HTBI primers drove first-round RT-PCR of the TCR CDR3. In TCRdb, the multiplex PCR reads were re-called with MiXCR into one record per CDR3 protein. The sample has 750,000 to 900,000 distinct CDR3 sequences; over 35% are singletons. The CDR3 spans 12 residues. Trimming took 4 bases from V and 7 from J, leaving 11 bases between them. Germline CDR1 is SQVTM and CDR2 is ANQGSEA. The chain carries TRBV29-1 and TRBJ1-3, with a weak D call TRBD1 (6 bases). This clonotype was sampled from a man younger than 30 with Graves' hyperthyroidism. The source material was blood. The DNA for the CDR3 is TGCAGCGTTGCGGGACATATGAACACCATATATTTT. The encoded protein is CSVAGHMNTIYF.